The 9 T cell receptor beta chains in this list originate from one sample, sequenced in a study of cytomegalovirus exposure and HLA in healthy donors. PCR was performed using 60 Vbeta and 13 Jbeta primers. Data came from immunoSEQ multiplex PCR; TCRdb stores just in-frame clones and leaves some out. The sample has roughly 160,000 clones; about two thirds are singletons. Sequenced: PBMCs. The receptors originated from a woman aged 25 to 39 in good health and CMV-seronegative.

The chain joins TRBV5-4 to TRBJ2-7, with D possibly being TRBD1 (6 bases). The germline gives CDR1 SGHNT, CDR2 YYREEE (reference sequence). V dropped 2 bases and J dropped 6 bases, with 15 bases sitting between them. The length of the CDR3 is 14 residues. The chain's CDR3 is CASSLNRAPGEQYF. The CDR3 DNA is TGTGCCAGCAGCTTAAACAGGGCTCCGGGCGAGCAGTACTTC.

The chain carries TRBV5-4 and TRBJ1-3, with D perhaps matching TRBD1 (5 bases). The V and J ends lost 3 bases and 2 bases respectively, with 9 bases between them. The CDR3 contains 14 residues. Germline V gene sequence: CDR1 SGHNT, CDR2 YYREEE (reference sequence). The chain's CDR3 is CASSWRGPGNTIYF. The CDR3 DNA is TGTGCCAGCAGCTGGAGGGGTCCTGGAAACACCATATATTTT.

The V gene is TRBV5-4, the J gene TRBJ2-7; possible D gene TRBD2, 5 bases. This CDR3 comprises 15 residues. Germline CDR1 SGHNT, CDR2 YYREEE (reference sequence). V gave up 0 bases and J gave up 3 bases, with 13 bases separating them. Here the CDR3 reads CASSLEVTGFYEQYF. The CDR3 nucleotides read TGTGCCAGCAGCTTGGAAGTTACGGGGTTCTACGAGCAGTACTTC.

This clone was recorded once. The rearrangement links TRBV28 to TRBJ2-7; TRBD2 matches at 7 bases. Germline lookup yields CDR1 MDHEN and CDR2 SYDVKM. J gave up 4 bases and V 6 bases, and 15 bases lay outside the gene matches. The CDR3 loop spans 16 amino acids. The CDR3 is CASSLTIPSGLYEQYF. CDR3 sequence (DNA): TGTGCCAGCAGCCTCACGATCCCTAGCGGTTTATACGAGCAGTACTTC.

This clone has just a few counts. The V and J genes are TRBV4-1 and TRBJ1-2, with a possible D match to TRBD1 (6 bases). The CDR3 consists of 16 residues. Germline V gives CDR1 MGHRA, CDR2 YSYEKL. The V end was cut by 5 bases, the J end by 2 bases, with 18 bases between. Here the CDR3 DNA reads TGCGCCAGCAGCACCCGAGGACAGAGTGGGAACTATGGCTACACCTTC. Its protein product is CASSTRGQSGNYGYTF.

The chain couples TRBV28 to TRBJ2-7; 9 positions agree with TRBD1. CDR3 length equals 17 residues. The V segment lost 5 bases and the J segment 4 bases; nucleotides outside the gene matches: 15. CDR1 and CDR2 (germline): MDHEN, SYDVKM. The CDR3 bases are TGTGCCAGCAGTACGGCCACGACAGGGGGGGGAAGATACGAGCAGTACTTC. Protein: CASSTATTGGGRYEQYF.

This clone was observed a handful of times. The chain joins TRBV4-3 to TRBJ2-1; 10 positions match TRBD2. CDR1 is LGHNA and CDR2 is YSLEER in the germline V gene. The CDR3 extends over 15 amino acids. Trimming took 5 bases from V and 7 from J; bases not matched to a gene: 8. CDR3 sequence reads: CASSTLAGVRNEQFF. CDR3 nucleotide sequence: TGCGCCAGCAGCACCCTAGCGGGAGTGAGAAATGAGCAGTTCTTC.

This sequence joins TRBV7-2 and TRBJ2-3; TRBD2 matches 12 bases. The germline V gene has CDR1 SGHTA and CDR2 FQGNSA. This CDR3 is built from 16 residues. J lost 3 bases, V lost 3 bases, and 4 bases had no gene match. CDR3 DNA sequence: TGTGCCAGCAGCTTCAGACTAGCGGGAGCAACAGATACGCAGTATTTT. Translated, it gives CASSFRLAGATDTQYF.

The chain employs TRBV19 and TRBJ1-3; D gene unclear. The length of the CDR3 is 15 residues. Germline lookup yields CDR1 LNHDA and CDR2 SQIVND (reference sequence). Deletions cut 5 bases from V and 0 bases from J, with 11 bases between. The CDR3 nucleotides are TGTGCCAGTAGTTTCGCCGGAGACTCTGGAAACACCATATATTTT. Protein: CASSFAGDSGNTIYF.